These T cell receptor beta chains were read from a single sample in a study of CD8 T cells in ankylosing spondylitis. TCRdb reprocessed the 5' RACE reads with MiXCR, giving one entry per CDR3 protein. Of more than 150,000 distinct CDR3 sequences in the sample, over 10% were seen once. Material for sequencing was blood, either unsorted or a sorted T cell fraction (not recorded which). Receptors were obtained from a female donor with ankylosing spondylitis or in good health (not recorded which). The CDR3 runs from the conserved cysteine through the conserved F or W. The D gene is left open where the match is weak. For some rows the clone size is stated as once, few or many, or as a class when expanded; others skip it.

j_call d_call clone_size v_call cdr3_nt cdr3_aa
TRBJ2-1 TRBD2 many TRBV30 TGTGCCTGGAGAGAACTAGCGGGAGGGGGCAATGAGCAGTTCTTC CAWRELAGGGNEQFF
TRBJ1-5 TRBD1 many TRBV5-1 TGCGCCAGCAGCTTGGGACAGGGGGCCGGTCAGCCCCAGCATTTT CASSLGQGAGQPQHF
TRBJ2-7 - - TRBV7-2 TGTGCCAGCGGACGGGAAGGGGGGGCCTACGAGCAGTACTTC CASGREGGAYEQYF
TRBJ2-1 TRBD2 many TRBV10-3 TGTGCCATCCGCGGAGGACTAGCGGACAATGAGCAGTTCTTC CAIRGGLADNEQFF
TRBJ2-2 - few TRBV27 TGTGCCAGCAGTTTCTCAAAACGGGACCGGTACACCGGGGAGCTGTTTTTT CASSFSKRDRYTGELFF
TRBJ2-1 TRBD2 many TRBV12-3/TRBV12-4 TGTGCCAGCAGTTTCGGACTAGCGCCTTACAATGAGCAGTTCTTC CASSFGLAPYNEQFF
TRBJ2-1 TRBD2 - TRBV19 TGTGCCACGACTAGCGGCTACAATGAGCAGTTCTTC CATTSGYNEQFF
TRBJ1-5 TRBD1 many TRBV29-1 TGCAGCGTGGCTCCAGGGGGCGTAAATCAGCCCCAGCATTTT CSVAPGGVNQPQHF
TRBJ2-7 - - TRBV29-1 TGCAGCGTCATGACAGGCACCTACGAGCAGTACTTC CSVMTGTYEQYF
TRBJ2-5 - - TRBV13 TGTGCCAGCAGCTCAAGGGAGGGGGATGTGGCCCAAGAGACCCAGTACTTC CASSSREGDVAQETQYF
TRBJ1-5 - few TRBV7-6 TGTGCCAGCAGCCCAAGACTGAATCAGCCCCAGCATTTT CASSPRLNQPQHF
TRBJ2-1 TRBD2 many TRBV11-3 TGTGCCAGCAGCTTGGGGAGGGTCTCAGACAATGAGCAGTTCTTC CASSLGRVSDNEQFF
TRBJ2-1 - many TRBV7-9 TGTGCCAGCAGCACACCCGTAGCCCCCAGCAATGAGCAGTTCTTC CASSTPVAPSNEQFF
TRBJ2-7 - few TRBV4-2 TGTGCCAGCAGCCCGGACTTACAACCCTACGAGCAGTACTTC CASSPDLQPYEQYF
TRBJ1-1 - few TRBV9 TGTGCCAGCAGCGCTGTTTCAGGGTTTAACACTGAAGCTTTCTTT CASSAVSGFNTEAFF
TRBJ1-2 - - TRBV6-1 TGTGCCAGCAGTGAGGGCAGCTTCAACAACTATGGCTACACCTTC CASSEGSFNNYGYTF
TRBJ2-5 - - TRBV19 TGTGCCAGTAGTAAAAGCCTTTCTGGGGAGACCCAGTACTTC CASSKSLSGETQYF
TRBJ1-6 TRBD1 many TRBV5-1 TGCGCCAGCAGCGAAGGGGGCGGGTATAATTCACCCCTCCACTTT CASSEGGGYNSPLHF
TRBJ2-2 - many TRBV18 TGTGCCAGCTCCTCAATATCCTGGATCACCGGGGAGCTGTTTTTT CASSSISWITGELFF
TRBJ2-3 - many TRBV7-9 TGTGCCAGCAGCTTAATCGGACAGAAGAAGAGCACAGATACGCAGTATTTT CASSLIGQKKSTDTQYF
TRBJ1-2 TRBD1 many TRBV29-1 TGCAGCGTTGAAGCCCGGGACAGCGGAGGCTACACCTTC CSVEARDSGGYTF
TRBJ2-1 - - TRBV27 TGTGCCAGCAGCGTTGGACAGAGCTCCTACAATGAGCAGTTCTTC CASSVGQSSYNEQFF
TRBJ2-1 - many TRBV11-2 TGTGCCAGCAGCTTCCTTGGGAGACATGAGCAGTTCTTC CASSFLGRHEQFF
TRBJ2-5 TRBD2 many TRBV12-3/TRBV12-4 TGTGCCAGCAGTTTGGCCCTAGCGGGAAGTGCTACCCAGTACTTC CASSLALAGSATQYF
TRBJ2-1 - few TRBV11-2 TGTGCCAGCAGCTTAGACGTCGGCAATGAGCAGTTCTTC CASSLDVGNEQFF
TRBJ2-1 - few TRBV14 TGTGCCAGCAGCCGCTGGGGGAGCCACAATGAGCAGTTCTTC CASSRWGSHNEQFF
TRBJ1-1 - many TRBV6-5 TGTGCCAGCAGTTACTCGATGCAGGGCGAGACTGAAGCTTTCTTT CASSYSMQGETEAFF
TRBJ1-6 TRBD1 few TRBV5-1 TGCGCCAGCAGCGCCGGAGGGACAGGGTTTATCTCCCTCCACTTT CASSAGGTGFISLHF
TRBJ2-7 TRBD2 many TRBV4-2 TGTGCCAGCAGCCAAGGGACTAGCGCCTACGAGCAGTACTTC CASSQGTSAYEQYF
TRBJ1-1 - many TRBV12-3/TRBV12-4 TGTGCCAGCAGTCCGTTCGCCTACGCTTTCTTT CASSPFAYAFF
TRBJ2-7 - - TRBV18 TGTGCCAGCTCACCGGCGGTCACGAGTTACGAGCAGTACTTC CASSPAVTSYEQYF
TRBJ2-3 - many TRBV5-1 TGCGCCAGCAGTCCTTGGGTTACAGATACGCAGTATTTT CASSPWVTDTQYF
TRBJ2-3 - few TRBV7-2 TGTGCCAGCAGTCATAGCCCAGATACGCAGTATTTT CASSHSPDTQYF
TRBJ1-1 - few TRBV4-1 TGCGCCAGCAGAGGGACTCTTAGGAACACTGAAGCTTTCTTT CASRGTLRNTEAFF
TRBJ2-3 - - TRBV27 TGTGCCAGTAAAACAGCGGCCACTAGCACAGATACGCAGTATTTT CASKTAATSTDTQYF
TRBJ2-1 TRBD2 - TRBV12-3/TRBV12-4 TGTGCCAGCAGTTTCGGACTAGCGGGAAATGAGCAGTTCTTC CASSFGLAGNEQFF
TRBJ2-7 TRBD1 many TRBV27 TGTGCCAGCAGTTTAGTGACAGGGGGATCCTACGAGCAGTACTTC CASSLVTGGSYEQYF
TRBJ2-1 TRBD2 few TRBV9 TGTGCCAGCAGCACTAGCGGGAGTTCGAATGTCTACAATGAGCAGTTCTTC CASSTSGSSNVYNEQFF
TRBJ2-2 - many TRBV5-1 TGCGCCAGCAGCACTGACGGGTCGTCGAACACCGGGGAGCTGTTTTTT CASSTDGSSNTGELFF
TRBJ1-2 - - TRBV4-3 TGCGCCAGCAGCCAAGAAGGGAGGGTGAGGGGTTCGGGGATTAATGGCTACACCTTC CASSQEGRVRGSGINGYTF
TRBJ2-3 TRBD2 many TRBV10-3 TGTGCCATCACCGGGGGACTAGCGGGAGGGCCAGATACGCAGTATTTT CAITGGLAGGPDTQYF
TRBJ1-2 - few TRBV6-5 TGTGCCAGCAGTTCCTACAGCAATGGCTACACCTTC CASSSYSNGYTF
TRBJ1-5 - many TRBV7-2 TGTGCCAGCAGCTTAGTTTCGGGGGGATCGAGCAATCAGCCCCAGCATTTT CASSLVSGGSSNQPQHF
TRBJ2-3 - - TRBV7-9 TGTGCCAGCAGCCGGGAGACAGGCGATACGCAGTATTTT CASSRETGDTQYF
TRBJ2-1 TRBD2 few TRBV6-1 TGTGCCACGAATAGCGGGGGCGCCTACAATGAGCAGTTCTTC CATNSGGAYNEQFF
TRBJ1-2 - many TRBV24-1 TGTGCCACCAGTGATTTCGAGAGTGGCTACACCTTC CATSDFESGYTF
TRBJ2-2 - many TRBV12-5 TGTGCTAGTGTAAGGAGCACCTTAAACACCGGGGAGCTGTTTTTT CASVRSTLNTGELFF
TRBJ2-5 - few TRBV7-2 TGTGCCAGCAGCACCCGGGGGGCAGAACAAGAGACCCAGTACTTC CASSTRGAEQETQYF
TRBJ2-1 - - TRBV11-2 TGTGCCAGCAGCTTAGGGAGTGGGGCCTACAATGAGCAGTTCTTC CASSLGSGAYNEQFF
TRBJ1-2 - few TRBV30 TGTGCCTGGAGGGGGCGGAACTATGGCTACACCTTC CAWRGRNYGYTF